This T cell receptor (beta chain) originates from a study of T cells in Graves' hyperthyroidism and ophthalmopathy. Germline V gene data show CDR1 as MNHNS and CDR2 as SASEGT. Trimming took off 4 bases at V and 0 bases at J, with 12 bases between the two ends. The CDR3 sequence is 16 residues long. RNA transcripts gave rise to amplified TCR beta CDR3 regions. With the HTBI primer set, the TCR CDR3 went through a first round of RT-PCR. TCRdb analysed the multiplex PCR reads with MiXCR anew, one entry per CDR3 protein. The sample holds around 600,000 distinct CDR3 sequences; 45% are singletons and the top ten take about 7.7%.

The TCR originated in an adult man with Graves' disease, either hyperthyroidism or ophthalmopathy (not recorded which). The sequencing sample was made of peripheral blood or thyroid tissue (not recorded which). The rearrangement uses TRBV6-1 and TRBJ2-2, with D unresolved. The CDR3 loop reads CASSAHWTPNTGELFF. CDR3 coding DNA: TGTGCCAGCAGTGCTCATTGGACCCCGAACACCGGGGAGCTGTTTTTT.